This T cell receptor (beta chain) came from a study of blood T cell repertoires in COVID-19. Study at large: COVID-19 samples, acute and convalescent, were from the United States, Italy and Spain. PBMCs, B-cell-depleted T cells, or T cells were the source of the cDNA or gDNA that made up the material.

The CDR3 runs 17 residues. J gave up 4 bases and V 0 bases, and 10 bases lay outside the gene matches. The germline CDR1 and CDR2 sequences are SGDLS and YYNGEE. Original methodology: Nucleated cell number was recorded as an estimate derived from reference gene primer amplification. Repertoires were generated with immunoSEQ multiplex PCR, while TCRdb's copy carries only in-frame clones and drops some. From that table come the V and J calls and clone size; the DNA was used to work out D and trimming. Seen here are 70,000 to 75,000 clones, 75% to 85% observed once, and the top ten hold roughly 20%. This clone has only one observation.

V gene TRBV9 combines with J gene TRBJ2-5, with 9 bases identical to TRBD2. This receptor was obtained from a woman between 70 and 85 years old with acute or convalescent COVID-19. Sequenced input: peripheral blood. The CDR3 bases are TGTGCCAGCAGCGTAGAAGCTAGCGGGAAGGGCTTAGAGACCCAGTACTTC. This encodes CASSVEASGKGLETQYF.